Presented here are 9 T cell receptor beta chains from one specimen sequenced in a study of T cell responses to AZD1222 COVID-19 vaccine. The method was immunoSEQ multiplex PCR; TCRdb's version includes in-frame clones alone and lacks a portion of them. The sample consists of 90,000 or so clones, around 90% of them appearing once. The sequencing used peripheral blood, collected 28 days after the second AZD1222 dose. These receptors all stem from an adult who received the AZD1222 COVID-19 vaccine.

This clone was seen a few times. CDR3 protein: CASSEAGYNEQFF. CDR3 DNA: TGTGCCAGCAGTGAAGCGGGCTACAATGAGCAGTTCTTC. The chain recombines TRBV6-4 with TRBJ2-1, with D possibly being TRBD2 (6 bases). Germline V CDR1 and CDR2: MRHNA, SNTAGT. V was trimmed by 3 bases and J by 3 bases, leaving 6 bases between them. This CDR3 spans 13 amino acids.

The gene calls are TRBV4-3 and TRBJ1-6; 8 bases map to TRBD1. This CDR3 has 16 residues. V lost 0 bases and J lost 4; bases outside the gene matches: 2. The V gene's germline CDR1 is LGHNA and CDR2 YSLEER. The CDR3 nucleotides read TGCGCCAGCAGCCAAGATGGGACAGGATATAATTCACCCCTCCACTTT. Encoded protein: CASSQDGTGYNSPLHF.

This clone was counted a single time. The rearrangement links TRBV11-2 to TRBJ1-4, with D perhaps TRBD1 (6 bases). The ends were cut back, 3 bases at V and 7 bases at J, with 12 bases in the middle. Germline CDR1 and CDR2: SGHAT and FQNNGV. The CDR3 extends over 14 amino acids. CDR3 protein: CASSLGGHGEKLFF. In DNA, the CDR3 is TGTGCCAGCAGCTTGGGGGGGCATGGTGAAAAACTGTTTTTT.

The chain joins TRBV30 to TRBJ2-7; 8 bases fit TRBD1. CDR3 size: 12 residues. Trimming removed 3 bases from V and 6 bases from J; junction bases left unmatched: 4. The V gene's germline CDR1 is GTSNPN and CDR2 SVGIG (reference sequence). The CDR3 region is CAWSSDRAEQYF. The CDR3 DNA follows: TGTGCCTGGAGCTCGGACAGGGCCGAGCAGTACTTC.

The chain employs TRBV5-5 and TRBJ1-5; D is ambiguous. The CDR3 length is 16 residues. V was shortened by 0 bases and J by 3 bases, with 13 bases between the two germline ends. Germline CDR1 is SGHKS and CDR2 is YYEKEE (reference sequence). This CDR3 reads CASSLVAAVFNQPQHF. The CDR3 DNA is TGTGCCAGCAGCTTGGTTGCGGCAGTTTTCAATCAGCCCCAGCATTTT. The full variable domain, its missing parts supplied by reference TRBV5-5 and TRBJ1-5, is DAGVTQSPTHLIKTRGQQVTLRCSPISGHKSVSWYQQVLGQGPQFIFQYYEKEERGRGNFPDRFSARQFPNYSSELNVNALLLGDSALYLCASSLVAAVFNQPQHFGDGTRLSIL.

CDR3 loop: CASSLSSQTGYTF. DNA of the CDR3: TGTGCCAGCAGCTTAAGCTCACAGACTGGCTACACCTTC. The rearrangement joins TRBV7-3 to TRBJ1-2; D not resolved. V lost 1 base to trimming and J lost 7 bases, with 10 bases between them. Germline V gene lookup returns CDR1 SGHTA and CDR2 FQGTGA. The CDR3 length is 13 residues.

V gene TRBV4-3 combines with J gene TRBJ1-5; unclear D gene. There are 15 residues in the CDR3. Germline V gene sequence: CDR1 LGHNA, CDR2 YSLEER. V was cut by 0 bases and J by 2 bases, with 8 bases left in between. CDR3 sequence reads: CASSQDNGGNQPQHF. Written as DNA, the CDR3 is TGCGCCAGCAGCCAAGATAACGGGGGCAATCAGCCCCAGCATTTT.

The rearrangement joins TRBV5-6 to TRBJ2-1; D may be TRBD2 (6 bases). Germline loops: CDR1 SGHDT, CDR2 YYEEEE. Trimming removed 0 bases at V and 6 bases at J, with 10 bases between. The CDR3 spans 14 residues. For the CDR3, the DNA is TGTGCCAGCAGCTTGGGACTAGACGGCAATGAGCAGTTCTTC. It specifies CASSLGLDGNEQFF.

The rearrangement joins TRBV5-6 to TRBJ2-7; no firm D call. Per germline, CDR1 SGHDT and CDR2 YYEEEE. The CDR3 sequence is 14 residues long. Trimming took 0 bases from V and 0 from J, leaving 7 bases between them. Here the CDR3 DNA reads TGTGCCAGCAGCTTGGTAGCCAGCTCCTACGAGCAGTACTTC. Amino acids: CASSLVASSYEQYF.